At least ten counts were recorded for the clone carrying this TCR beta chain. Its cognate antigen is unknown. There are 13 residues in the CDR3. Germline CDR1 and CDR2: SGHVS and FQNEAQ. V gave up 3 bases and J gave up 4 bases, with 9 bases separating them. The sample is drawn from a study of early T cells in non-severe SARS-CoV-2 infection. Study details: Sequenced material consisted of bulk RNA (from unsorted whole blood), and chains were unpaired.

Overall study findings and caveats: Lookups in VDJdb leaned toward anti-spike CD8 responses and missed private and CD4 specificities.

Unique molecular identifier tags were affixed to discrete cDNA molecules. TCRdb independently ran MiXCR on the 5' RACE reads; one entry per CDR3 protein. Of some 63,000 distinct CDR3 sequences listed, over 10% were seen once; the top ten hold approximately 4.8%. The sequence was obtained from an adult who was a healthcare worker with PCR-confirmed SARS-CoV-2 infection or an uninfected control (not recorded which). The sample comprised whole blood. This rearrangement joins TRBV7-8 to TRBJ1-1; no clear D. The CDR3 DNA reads TGTGCCAGCAGCTTGGACCGGGGCACTGAAGCTTTCTTT. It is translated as CASSLDRGTEAFF.